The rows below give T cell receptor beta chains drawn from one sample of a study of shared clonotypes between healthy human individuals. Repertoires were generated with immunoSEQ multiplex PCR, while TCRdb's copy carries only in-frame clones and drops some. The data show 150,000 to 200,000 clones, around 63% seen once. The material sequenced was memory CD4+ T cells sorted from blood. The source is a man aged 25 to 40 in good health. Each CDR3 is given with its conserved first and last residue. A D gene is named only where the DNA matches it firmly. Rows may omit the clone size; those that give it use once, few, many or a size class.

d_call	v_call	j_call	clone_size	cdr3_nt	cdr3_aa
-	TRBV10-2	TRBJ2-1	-	TGCGCCAGCACGGACTACGACAATGAGCAGTTCTTC	CASTDYDNEQFF
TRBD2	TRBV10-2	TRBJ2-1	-	TGCGCCAGCAGGCAAGCGGGAGTAGTAGATGAGCAGTTCTTC	CASRQAGVVDEQFF
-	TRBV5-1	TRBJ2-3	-	TGCGCCAGCAGCTTGGTTTTAGATACGCAGTATTTT	CASSLVLDTQYF
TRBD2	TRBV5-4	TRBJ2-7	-	TGTGCCAGCAAGCTTGGTGGACTAGCGGGAGGGCCAAGCTACGAGCAGTACTTC	CASKLGGLAGGPSYEQYF
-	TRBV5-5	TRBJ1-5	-	TGTGCCAGCAGCTTGGTGGCAGGGGATCAGCCCCAGCATTTT	CASSLVAGDQPQHF
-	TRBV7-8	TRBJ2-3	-	TGTGCCAGCAGCGCGGCGGGGATCCCGGCAGATACGCAGTATTTT	CASSAAGIPADTQYF
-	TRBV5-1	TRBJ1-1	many	TGCGCCAGCAGCTTGTCAGGGATGAACACTGAAGCTTTCTTT	CASSLSGMNTEAFF
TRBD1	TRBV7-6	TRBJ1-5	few	TGTGCCAGCAGCAGGGACAGGGGGCCCTTTCAGCCCCAGCATTTT	CASSRDRGPFQPQHF
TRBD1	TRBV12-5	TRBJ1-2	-	TGTGCTAGTGGTTTCAAGGGGGCATTTGGCTACACCTTC	CASGFKGAFGYTF
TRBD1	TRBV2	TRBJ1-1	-	TGTGCCAGCTTGAAACAGGGGGAAAAAGCTTTCTTT	CASLKQGEKAFF
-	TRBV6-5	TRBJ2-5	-	TGTGCCCGGACAGTCCTTGATCAAGAGACCCAGTACTTC	CARTVLDQETQYF
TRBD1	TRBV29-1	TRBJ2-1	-	TGCAGCCTGAAGGGACAGGGGTTCAATGAGCAGTTCTTC	CSLKGQGFNEQFF
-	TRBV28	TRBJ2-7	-	TGTGCCAGCAGCACTCCAGGGACATCTCCCTACGAGCAGTACTTC	CASSTPGTSPYEQYF
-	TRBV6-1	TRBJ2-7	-	TGTGCCAGCAGTGAAGAACTAGGAAGCTCCTACGAGCAGTACTTC	CASSEELGSSYEQYF
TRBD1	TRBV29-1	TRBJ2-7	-	TGCAGCGTTCAGGGGGACAGTCTATACGAGCAGTACTTC	CSVQGDSLYEQYF
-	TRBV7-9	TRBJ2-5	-	TGTGCCAGCAGCTTAAGGGGGGGAGCTGTAGAGACCCAGTACTTC	CASSLRGGAVETQYF
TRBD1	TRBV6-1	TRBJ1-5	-	TGTGCCAGCAGTGTCTCCAGGGAGGGGACAGCCCAGCATTTT	CASSVSREGTAQHF
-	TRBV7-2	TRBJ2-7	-	TGTGCCAGCACCCTTCGAGCTAGCGTCTACGAGCAGTACTTC	CASTLRASVYEQYF
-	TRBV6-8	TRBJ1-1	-	TGTGCCAGCAGTTACCCCCGGGACAATCGAGCTTTCTTT	CASSYPRDNRAFF
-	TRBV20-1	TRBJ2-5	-	TGCAGTGCTAGAGTACAAGAGACCCAGTACTTC	CSARVQETQYF
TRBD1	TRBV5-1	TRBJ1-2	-	TGCGCCAGCAGCTTGGATTTAGGACAGGGGTATGGCTACACCTTC	CASSLDLGQGYGYTF
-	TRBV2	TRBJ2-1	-	TGTGCCAGCAGTGTATCGGCTTCCCATGAGCAGTTCTTC	CASSVSASHEQFF
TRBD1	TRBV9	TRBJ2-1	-	TGTGCCAGCAGCTCCTCCGGGACAGGATACAATGAGCAGTTCTTC	CASSSSGTGYNEQFF
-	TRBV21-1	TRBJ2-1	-	TGTGCCAGCAGCAAAGCCTCCACGCGGGAGCTTAGGGTTGAGCAGTTCTTC	CASSKASTRELRVEQFF
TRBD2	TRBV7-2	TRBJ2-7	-	TGTGCCAGCAGCTTACAAGATAGCGGGAGGGCTTACGAGCAGTACTTC	CASSLQDSGRAYEQYF
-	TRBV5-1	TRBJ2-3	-	TGCGCCAGCAGCTTGGCGGGACACGACACAGATACGCAGTATTTT	CASSLAGHDTDTQYF
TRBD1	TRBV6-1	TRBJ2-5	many	TGTGCCAGCAGAGAGGGACAGGGTTTTTTAGAGACCCAGTACTTC	CASREGQGFLETQYF
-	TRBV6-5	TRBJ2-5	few	TGTGCCAGCACTAAGGCGGGCGCGCAAGAGACCCAGTACTTC	CASTKAGAQETQYF
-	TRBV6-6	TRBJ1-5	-	TGTGCCAGCAGTTATATCGGGGGGGGGCATCAGCCCCAGCATTTT	CASSYIGGGHQPQHF
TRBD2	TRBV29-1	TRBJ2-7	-	TGCAGCGTTTCAGGTCTAGCGGGAAGATCACCCGCCTACGAGCAGTACTTC	CSVSGLAGRSPAYEQYF
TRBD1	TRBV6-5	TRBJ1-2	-	TGTGCCAGCAGGGGTCAAGGACAGGCGTTGCATGGCTACACCTTC	CASRGQGQALHGYTF
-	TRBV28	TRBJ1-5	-	TGTGCCAGCAGTTCCCGCGAGGGCTCTGGGCAGCCCCAGCATTTT	CASSSREGSGQPQHF
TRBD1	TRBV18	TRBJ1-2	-	TGTGCCAGCTCACCCACCACGGACAGGGGTTATGGCTACACCTTC	CASSPTTDRGYGYTF
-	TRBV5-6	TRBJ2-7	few	TGTGCCAGCAGCCGACCCCCTTACGAGCAGTACTTC	CASSRPPYEQYF
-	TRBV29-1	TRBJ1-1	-	TGCAGCGTTGGAGTGGCCGGGGGGGACGCTTTCTTT	CSVGVAGGDAFF
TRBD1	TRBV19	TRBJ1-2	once	TGTGCCAGTAGGACACAGGGGACGTATGGCTACACCTTC	CASRTQGTYGYTF
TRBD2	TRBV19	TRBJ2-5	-	TGTGCCAGTACCCCCTCGGGGGGCGGGACTAGCGGGTCCCAGTACTTC	CASTPSGGGTSGSQYF
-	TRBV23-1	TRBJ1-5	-	TGCGCCAGCAGTCAAGAAAGGGGACGCAATCAGCCCCAGCATTTT	CASSQERGRNQPQHF
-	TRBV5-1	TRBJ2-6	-	TGCGCCAGCAGCCGTCAGACCTCTGGGGCCAACGTCCTGACTTTC	CASSRQTSGANVLTF
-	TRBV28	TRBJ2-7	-	TGTGCCAGCAGCGCTACCCTTGGGGACACGGCCTACGAGCAGTACTTC	CASSATLGDTAYEQYF